One sample yielded the 7 T cell receptor beta chains listed below, sequenced in a study of post-analysis software for immune sequencing data. Study results and caveats: When patients were compared with controls, 4 or 5 TRBV segments were more frequent, TRBV5-6, TRBV5-1 and TRBV20-1 among them.

Unique molecular identifiers were built into the TCR beta cDNA libraries. TCRdb re-analysed the PCR reads in MiXCR, keeping a single row per CDR3 protein. The repertoire holds about 810,000 distinct CDR3 sequences, with approximately 53% as singletons. The antigens of these receptors remain unknown. The sample taken for sequencing was blood. The receptors originated from a girl aged 5-17 years with multiple sclerosis.

This clonotype was seen a handful of times. The chain combines TRBV29-1 with TRBJ2-5; 9 bases are shared with TRBD1. After removal of 6 bases from V and 4 bases from J, the junction contained 12 bases not matched to a gene. The germline gives CDR1 SQVTM, CDR2 ANQGSEA. The CDR3 covers 15 residues. The CDR3 nucleotides are TGCAGCGTCTCGCCGGGACAGGGTTTAGGAGAGACCCAGTACTTC. Translated, it gives CSVSPGQGLGETQYF.

The V and J genes are TRBV5-6 and TRBJ2-5, with TRBD2 identical over 11 bases. J was trimmed by 5 bases and V by 0 bases; bases with no gene match: 12. The CDR3 sequence is 18 residues long. The V gene's germline CDR1 is SGHDT and CDR2 YYEEEE. CDR3 sequence (DNA): TGTGCCAGCAGCTTGGCCCATTTTAGCGGGGGGGCCGCGGAGACCCAGTACTTC. It specifies CASSLAHFSGGAAETQYF.

This clonotype was observed a few times. The chain uses TRBV3-1 and TRBJ2-5, with D perhaps matching TRBD2 (6 bases). Trimming took 1 base from V and 5 from J, leaving 11 bases between them. Germline assignment: CDR1 LGHDT and CDR2 YNNKEL (reference sequence). The CDR3 is 14 amino acids. The CDR3: CASSQAGVGETQYF. The CDR3, as DNA: TGTGCCAGCAGCCAAGCGGGAGTGGGTGAGACCCAGTACTTC.

V usage is TRBV29-1 and J usage is TRBJ2-5; unclear D gene. Trimming cost V 6 bases and J 5 bases, with 10 bases left between them. CDR3 length equals 11 residues. Germline-derived CDR1 and CDR2 are SQVTM and ANQGSEA. The DNA of the CDR3 is TGCAGCGTGGTCCCACGGGAGACCCAGTACTTC. Protein sequence: CSVVPRETQYF.

The rearrangement joins TRBV14 to TRBJ2-1; TRBD2 is a possible D gene (6 bases). Germline loops: CDR1 SGHDN, CDR2 FVKESK. The CDR3 extends over 14 amino acids. Trimming removed 0 bases at V and 14 bases at J, with 17 bases between. The CDR3 coding sequence is TGTGCCAGCAGCCAAGATTTAGGACTACGTCTGAAGTTCTTC. Its protein is CASSQDLGLRLKFF.

The chain combines TRBV18 with TRBJ2-1; 8 nucleotides line up with TRBD2. Trimming at V came to 4 bases and at J to 3 bases, leaving 5 bases not matched to a gene. The V gene's germline CDR1 is KGHSH and CDR2 LQKENI. The CDR3 sequence is 15 residues long. As DNA, the CDR3 is TGTGCCAGCTCACAAACTAGCGGCTACTACAATGAGCAGTTCTTC. Residues: CASSQTSGYYNEQFF.

The rearrangement links TRBV20-1 to TRBJ2-3; 12 bases fit TRBD2. The germline CDR1 and CDR2 sequences are DFQATT and SNEGSKA (reference sequence). The CDR3 totals 14 residues. Trimming removed 3 bases from V and 8 bases from J; junction bases left unmatched: 6. The CDR3 sequence: CSASLAGGNPTQYF. The CDR3 nucleotides are TGCAGTGCTAGTCTAGCGGGGGGGAATCCTACGCAGTATTTT.